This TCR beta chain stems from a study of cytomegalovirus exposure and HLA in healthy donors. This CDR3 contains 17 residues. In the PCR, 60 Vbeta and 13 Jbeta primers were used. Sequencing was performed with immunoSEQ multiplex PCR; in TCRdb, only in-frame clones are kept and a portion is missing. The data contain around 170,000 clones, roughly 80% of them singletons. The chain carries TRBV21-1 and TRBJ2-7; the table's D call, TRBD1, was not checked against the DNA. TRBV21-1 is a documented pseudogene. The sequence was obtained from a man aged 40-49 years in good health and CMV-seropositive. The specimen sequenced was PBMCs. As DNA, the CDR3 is TGTGCCAGCAGCAAAGCGCTGAGACAGGGATCCCCCTACGAGCAGTACTTC. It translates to CASSKALRQGSPYEQYF.